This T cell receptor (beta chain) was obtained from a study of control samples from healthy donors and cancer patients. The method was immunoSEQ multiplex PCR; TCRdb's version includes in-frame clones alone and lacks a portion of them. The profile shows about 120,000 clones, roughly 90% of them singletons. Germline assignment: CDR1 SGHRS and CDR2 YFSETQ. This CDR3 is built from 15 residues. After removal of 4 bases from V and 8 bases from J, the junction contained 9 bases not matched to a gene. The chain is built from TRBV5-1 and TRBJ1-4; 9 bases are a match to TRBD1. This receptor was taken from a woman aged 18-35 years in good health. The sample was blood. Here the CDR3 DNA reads TGCGCCAGCAGCGAACCGGGACAGGGTAGCGAAAAACTGTTTTTT. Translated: CASSEPGQGSEKLFF. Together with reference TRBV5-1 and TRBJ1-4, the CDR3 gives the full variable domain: KAGVTQTPRYLIKTRGQQVTLSCSPISGHRSVSWYQQTPGQGLQFLFEYFSETQRNKGNFPGRFSGRQFSNSRSEMNVSTLELGDSALYLCASSEPGQGSEKLFFGSGTQLSVL.